The clone carrying this TCR beta chain was found a few times. Its specificity is unknown. The data are from a study of coeliac disease. Study results and caveats: Few TRB amino acid sequences were shared between samples; most were unique. The authors considered this approach unsuitable for unbiased detection of gliadin-specific T cells.

Generated by immunoSEQ multiplex PCR, the TCRdb table keeps only in-frame clones and is missing some. The table includes under 3,500 clones, 64% detected once. Trimming removed 5 bases from V and 1 base from J; junction bases left unmatched: 4. The CDR3 is 15 amino acids. Germline loops: CDR1 MDHEN, CDR2 SYDVKM. The source is a woman in her thirties or forties. The specimen sequenced was intraepithelial lymphocytes from the gut. The rearrangement joins TRBV28 to TRBJ2-2; 7 nucleotides agree with TRBD2. The CDR3 is CASSREEMNTGELFF. As DNA, the CDR3 is TGTGCCAGCAGTCGGGAGGAGATGAACACCGGGGAGCTGTTTTTT.